This note documents a single TCR beta chain sequence. The template was RNA from unsorted bulk tissue. Distant lung tissue was collected more than 3 cm away from the tumor edge. The library came from three nested PCR rounds adapted from ARM-PCR protocols. TCRdb reprocessed the multiplex PCR reads via MiXCR and lists one record per CDR3 protein. This sample has 60,000 to 90,000 distinct CDR3 sequences; approximately 71% occur once, and the top ten carry roughly a quarter. The data stem from a study of tumor and adjacent non-tumor tissue in lung cancer. V dropped 1 base and J dropped 10 bases, with 13 bases sitting between them. This CDR3 comprises 13 residues. Germline lookup yields CDR1 SGHAT and CDR2 FQNNGV.

Material for sequencing was distant non-tumor lung tissue. This receptor was identified in a woman aged 45-60 years with non-small cell lung cancer. V usage is TRBV11-2 and J usage is TRBJ1-2, with D uncertain. CDR3 sequence: CASSLGGVVDYTF. The CDR3, as DNA: TGTGCCAGCAGCTTAGGCGGAGTTGTTGACTACACCTTC.